The rows below give T cell receptor beta chains drawn from one sample of a study of blood T cell repertoires in COVID-19. Here immunoSEQ multiplex PCR was the method, and the copy in TCRdb shows in-frame clones only, minus some. Here the sample spans some 80,000 clones, under 90% being singletons. Sequencing input: peripheral blood. The source of these receptors is a human donor in a cohort sampled during active COVID-19. Both conserved end residues are part of each CDR3. D genes are given only for firm matches. Some rows mark clone size as missing; the rest say once, few, many or name a class of expanded clone.

cdr3_aa | cdr3_nt | clone_size | d_call | j_call | v_call
CASSPRTSGYPWSVLEQYF | TGTGCCAGCAGCCCCCGGACTAGCGGTTACCCTTGGAGCGTCTTGGAGCAGTACTTC | . | TRBD2 | TRBJ2-7 | TRBV11-2
CASSEALTYRPKMSTNTGELFF | TGTGCCAGCAGTGAAGCGCTCACGTACAGGCCGAAGATGAGTACGAACACCGGGGAGCTGTTTTTT | once | . | TRBJ2-2 | TRBV6-1
CAISGTGDYEQYF | TGTGCCATCAGTGGTACAGGGGACTACGAGCAGTACTTC | . | TRBD1 | TRBJ2-7 | TRBV10-3
CASSPGNRGQETQYF | TGTGCCAGCAGCCCCGGGAACAGGGGGCAAGAGACCCAGTACTTC | . | TRBD1 | TRBJ2-5 | TRBV7-7
CASSSDRNQPQHF | TGTGCCAGCAGCTCAGACAGAAATCAGCCCCAGCATTTT | . | . | TRBJ1-5 | TRBV7-9
CATSSRQGAGYGYTF | TGTGCCACCAGCAGTAGACAGGGGGCCGGCTATGGCTACACCTTC | . | TRBD1 | TRBJ1-2 | TRBV15
CASSSTGDYGYTF | TGTGCCAGCAGCTCCACGGGTGACTATGGCTACACCTTC | . | . | TRBJ1-2 | TRBV7-2
CASSLAATNEKLFF | TGTGCCAGCAGCTTGGCAGCAACTAATGAAAAACTGTTTTTT | few | . | TRBJ1-4 | TRBV5-6
CASSPPSGQAYVGEQFF | TGTGCCAGCAGTCCCCCGTCCGGACAGGCTTATGTTGGTGAGCAGTTCTTC | . | TRBD1 | TRBJ2-1 | TRBV25-1
CASGLRGNEQYF | TGTGCTAGTGGCCTCCGGGGGAACGAGCAGTACTTC | . | . | TRBJ2-7 | TRBV12-5
CATSDHRQGDQETQYF | TGTGCCACCAGTGACCATCGACAGGGCGATCAAGAGACCCAGTACTTC | . | TRBD1 | TRBJ2-5 | TRBV24-1
CATSEAKLYGYTF | TGTGCCACCAGTGAGGCCAAACTATATGGCTACACCTTC | once | . | TRBJ1-2 | TRBV24-1
CASSEVTLAGGPDTQYF | TGTGCCAGCAGTGAAGTTACACTAGCGGGGGGGCCAGATACGCAGTATTTT | few | TRBD2 | TRBJ2-3 | TRBV2
CATSRVYNQPQHF | TGTGCCACCAGCAGAGTTTACAATCAGCCCCAGCATTTT | . | . | TRBJ1-5 | TRBV15
CASSRTGLGETQYF | TGTGCCAGCAGTAGGACAGGGTTGGGGGAGACCCAGTACTTC | . | TRBD1 | TRBJ2-5 | TRBV2
CASSPGGQGANIQYF | TGTGCCAGCTCACCAGGGGGTCAGGGGGCAAACATTCAGTACTTC | . | TRBD1 | TRBJ2-4 | TRBV18
CATSRGGLGNTIYF | TGTGCCACCAGCAGGGGGGGGCTTGGAAACACCATATATTTT | . | . | TRBJ1-3 | TRBV15
CASSVTGGDTEAFF | TGTGCCAGCAGCGTCACAGGGGGCGACACTGAAGCTTTCTTT | . | TRBD1 | TRBJ1-1 | TRBV7-2
CASSFRPSRDSYNEQFF | TGTGCCAGCAGCTTCAGACCAAGCCGGGACAGTTACAATGAGCAGTTCTTC | once | TRBD1 | TRBJ2-1 | TRBV5-5
CASSQSGGAVFDEQFF | TGCGCCAGCAGTCAATCGGGGGGGGCCGTTTTCGATGAGCAGTTCTTC | once | . | TRBJ2-1 | TRBV23-1
CASSVVSGRTTDTQYF | TGTGCCAGCAGCGTAGTTAGCGGGAGAACCACAGATACGCAGTATTTT | . | TRBD2 | TRBJ2-3 | TRBV9
CASSPFRASGPYEQYF | TGCGCCAGCAGTCCGTTCCGGGCCAGCGGCCCCTACGAGCAGTACTTC | . | . | TRBJ2-7 | TRBV23-1
CASSQGIRLRDHTGELFF | TGCGCCAGCAGCCAAGGGATTAGACTCAGGGATCACACCGGGGAGCTGTTTTTT | few | . | TRBJ2-2 | TRBV4-1
CASSIDLRQPQHF | TGTGCCAGTAGTATAGATCTTAGACAGCCCCAGCATTTT | . | . | TRBJ1-5 | TRBV19
CASNSVAGGTTDTQYF | TGTGCCAGCAACTCGGTAGCGGGAGGGACCACAGATACGCAGTATTTT | . | TRBD2 | TRBJ2-3 | TRBV4-2
CASSFRQDYEQYF | TGTGCCAGCAGTTTTCGACAAGATTACGAGCAGTACTTC | . | . | TRBJ2-7 | TRBV12-3/TRBV12-4
CSARQGAWGTEAFF | TGCAGCGCCCGACAGGGGGCGTGGGGCACTGAAGCTTTCTTT | . | TRBD1 | TRBJ1-1 | TRBV29-1
CASSAGQGSYNEQFF | TGTGCCAGCAGCGCGGGACAGGGCTCCTACAATGAGCAGTTCTTC | . | TRBD1 | TRBJ2-1 | TRBV9
CASSRRTGDTYEQYF | TGTGCCAGCAGCAGAAGGACAGGTGACACCTACGAGCAGTACTTC | . | TRBD1 | TRBJ2-7 | TRBV5-5
CAISEVGRDTEAFF | TGTGCCATCAGTGAGGTCGGCAGGGACACTGAAGCTTTCTTT | once | . | TRBJ1-1 | TRBV10-3
CAWSAGGTSDTQYF | TGTGCCTGGAGTGCGGGAGGGACTTCCGATACGCAGTATTTT | . | TRBD2 | TRBJ2-3 | TRBV30
CSVELWDRGVNEQFF | TGCAGCGTTGAGCTATGGGACAGGGGAGTCAATGAGCAGTTCTTC | . | TRBD1 | TRBJ2-1 | TRBV29-1
CASSIRLTGGTEAFF | TGTGCCAGCAGCATCAGACTTACAGGGGGCACTGAAGCTTTCTTT | . | TRBD1 | TRBJ1-1 | TRBV5-4
CASSYPGLVGEQYF | TGTGCCAGCAGTTACCCGGGACTAGTAGGGGAGCAGTACTTC | . | TRBD2 | TRBJ2-7 | TRBV7-9
CASSLFGGGGTEAFF | TGTGCCAGTAGTCTCTTCGGGGGGGGCGGCACTGAAGCTTTCTTT | . | . | TRBJ1-1 | TRBV19
CASSQETTVQPQHF | TGTGCCAGCAGCCAAGAAACGACAGTTCAGCCCCAGCATTTT | . | . | TRBJ1-5 | TRBV4-2
CATTVHTGELFF | TGTGCCACCACGGTGCACACCGGGGAGCTGTTTTTT | once | . | TRBJ2-2 | TRBV6-4
CASSNPSGTGELFF | TGTGCCAGCAGCAATCCTAGCGGCACCGGGGAGCTGTTTTTT | . | TRBD2 | TRBJ2-2 | TRBV7-9
CASSYSGTGKYEQYF | TGTGCCAGCAGTTACTCCGGGACAGGGAAGTACGAGCAGTACTTC | . | TRBD1 | TRBJ2-7 | TRBV28
CASSEDRAQPQHF | TGTGCCAGTAGCGAGGACAGGGCTCAGCCCCAGCATTTT | . | TRBD1 | TRBJ1-5 | TRBV19
CASSARWEREEYEQYF | TGTGCCAGCAGCGCCCGGTGGGAGCGGGAGGAGTACGAGCAGTACTTC | . | TRBD2 | TRBJ2-7 | TRBV7-9
CSVRGEGDTIYF | TGCAGCGTCAGGGGGGAAGGAGACACCATATATTTT | . | TRBD1 | TRBJ1-3 | TRBV29-1
CASSQGLAGTYEQYF | TGCGCCAGCAGCCAAGGACTAGCGGGGACCTACGAGCAGTACTTC | . | TRBD2 | TRBJ2-7 | TRBV4-3
CASSPKTGFSSYEQYF | TGTGCCAGCAGCCCAAAAACAGGGTTTAGCTCCTACGAGCAGTACTTC | . | . | TRBJ2-7 | TRBV14
CASSFPSNTEAFF | TGTGCCAGCAGCTTTCCGAGTAACACTGAAGCTTTCTTT | few | . | TRBJ1-1 | TRBV7-8
CAIRGTSTDTQYF | TGTGCCATCAGGGGGACTAGCACAGATACGCAGTATTTT | . | . | TRBJ2-3 | TRBV10-3